Listed here are 24 T cell receptor beta chains from one sample, sequenced in a study of T cell repertoires in cytomegalovirus infection. TCRdb used MiXCR to reprocess the reads, holding one entry per CDR3 protein. The data contain 100,000 to 150,000 distinct CDR3 sequences, roughly 32% of them seen just once; the ten biggest clones take up around 54%. Antigens for these TCRs are unknown. The sample consisted of CD8+ T cells from cultured PBMCs, taken from culture after CMV antigen stimulation. These receptors all stem from a human donor in good health (CMV status not recorded). Some clones in this sample may be carry-over from other donors' samples.

This clonotype came up many times. The chain carries TRBV7-6 and TRBJ2-3; weak D call: TRBD2 (5 bases). The CDR3 covers 18 residues. The V gene lost 0 bases and the J gene lost 1 base, with 17 bases spanning the gap. CDR1 and CDR2 (germline): SGHVS, FNYEAQ. CDR3 protein: CASSLAPFPPEGTDTQYF. CDR3 in DNA: TGTGCCAGCAGCTTAGCGCCTTTCCCCCCGGAGGGCACAGATACGCAGTATTTT.

This clonotype was found many times. Here the CDR3 DNA reads TGTGCCAGCACGTTCGGATTGGGAAATGAGCAGTTCTTC. It yields the protein CASTFGLGNEQFF. The chain recombines TRBV12-3 or TRBV12-4 with TRBJ2-1; D not resolved. V was pared by 7 bases and J by 7 bases, with 14 bases between. The CDR3 has 13 amino acids.

This clonotype was detected many times. This chain links TRBV6-2 or TRBV6-3 with TRBJ2-7; the match to TRBD2 covers 9 bases. The CDR3 extends over 12 amino acids. The V gene end was trimmed by 8 bases and the J gene end by 2 bases; junction bases not matched to a gene: 1. Germline V gene sequence: CDR1 MNHEY, CDR2 SVGEGT. The CDR3 bases are TGTGCCAGCCTAGCGGGGCCCTACGAGCAGTACTTC. Protein: CASLAGPYEQYF.

The sample holds one count of this clonotype. CDR3 protein: CASSQYMGSEQYF. Here the CDR3 DNA reads TGTGCCAGCAGCCAATACATGGGGTCCGAGCAGTACTTC. The chain is built from TRBV14 and TRBJ2-7, with D uncertain. The germline V gene encodes CDR1 SGHDN and CDR2 FVKESK. The CDR3 consists of 13 residues. V was cut by 2 bases and J by 6 bases, with 11 bases left in between.

This clonotype was observed many times. The CDR3 spells CASSLRTSGAQETQYF. The CDR3 DNA follows: TGTGCCAGCAGCCTCAGAACTAGCGGAGCTCAAGAGACCCAGTACTTC. V usage is TRBV11-1 and J usage is TRBJ2-5; 8 bases align to TRBD2. J lost 2 bases, V lost 5 bases, and 10 bases had no gene match. The length of the CDR3 is 16 residues. Per germline, CDR1 SGHAT and CDR2 FQDESV (reference sequence).

This clonotype was seen a handful of times. This chain links TRBV12-3 or TRBV12-4 with TRBJ2-5, with D perhaps matching TRBD2 (6 bases). V was shortened by 2 bases and J by 4 bases, with 11 bases between the two germline ends. This CDR3 spans 14 amino acids. The CDR3 is CASSLSAGRETQYF. Here the CDR3 DNA reads TGTGCCAGCAGTTTATCAGCGGGTCGAGAGACCCAGTACTTC.

This chain uses TRBV11-1 with TRBJ2-5, with D maybe TRBD2 (6 bases). This CDR3 comprises 14 residues. Germline V gene data show CDR1 as SGHAT and CDR2 as FQDESV (reference sequence). Trimming left V 3 bases short and J 2 bases short, with 10 bases between. CDR3 residues: CASSFLADQETQYF. The CDR3 DNA follows: TGTGCCAGCAGCTTCTTAGCGGATCAAGAGACCCAGTACTTC.

This clonotype came up a few times. The chain has TRBV7-9 and TRBJ2-7; D gene unclear. Germline V gene sequence: CDR1 SEHNR, CDR2 FQNEAQ (reference sequence). CDR3 size: 14 residues. Trimming cost V 5 bases and J 5 bases, with 16 bases left between them. CDR3 loop: CASSPTSRSHEQYF. The CDR3 nucleotides are TGTGCCAGCAGCCCGACCTCACGGAGCCACGAGCAGTACTTC.

The chain employs TRBV4-2 and TRBJ1-5; the D is unclear. Germline V gene sequence: CDR1 LGHNA, CDR2 YNFKEQ. Deletions cut 6 bases from V and 3 bases from J, with 9 bases between. This CDR3 comprises 13 residues. CDR3 residues: CASSLGFNQPQHF. CDR3 DNA sequence: TGTGCCAGCAGTCTGGGGTTCAATCAGCCCCAGCATTTT.

Only a few counts were recorded for this clonotype. The chain is built from TRBV6-1 and TRBJ1-2; TRBD1 might be the D (6 bases). V lost 2 bases and J lost 5, with 15 bases in between. CDR1 is MNHNS and CDR2 is SASEGT in the germline V gene. The CDR3 has 15 amino acids. In DNA, the CDR3 is TGTGCCAGCAGTGAAAAGGTGGCAGGGGATTATGGCTACACCTTC. It codes for CASSEKVAGDYGYTF.

V and J are TRBV4-2 and TRBJ2-6, with no clear D. Trimming cost V 1 base and J 0 bases, with 16 bases left between them. The length of the CDR3 is 19 residues. Germline CDR1 is LGHNA and CDR2 is YNFKEQ. CDR3 bases: TGTGCCAGCAGCCAAGGTCTCAGGCTCACGCTCTCTGGGGCCAACGTCCTGACTTTC. Translation: CASSQGLRLTLSGANVLTF.

This chain joins TRBV7-9 and TRBJ1-2; a possible D gene is TRBD1 (5 bases). The V end was cut by 0 bases, the J end by 6 bases, with 14 bases between. Germline assignment: CDR1 SEHNR and CDR2 FQNEAQ (reference sequence). The CDR3 is 15 residues long. CDR3 sequence: CASSLAQGPLHGYTF. CDR3 coding DNA: TGTGCCAGCAGCTTAGCGCAGGGTCCCCTCCATGGCTACACCTTC.

This clonotype was picked up many times. The CDR3 DNA reads TGTGCCAGCAACCCCGGGCGCAATCAGCCCCAGCATTTT. Translating it yields CASNPGRNQPQHF. The chain has TRBV2 and TRBJ1-5; no clear D gene. This CDR3 has 13 residues. Germline loops: CDR1 SNHLY, CDR2 FYNNEI. Trimming removed 7 bases from V and 2 bases from J, with 9 bases in between.

CDR3 sequence: CASSLLGRGIYNEQFF. The CDR3 DNA follows: TGTGCCAGCAGCTTACTGGGGCGGGGGATCTACAATGAGCAGTTCTTC. V usage is TRBV7-8 and J usage is TRBJ2-1, with 7 bases fitting TRBD2. The CDR3 loop spans 16 amino acids. V shed 2 bases and J 3 bases; nucleotides not matched to a gene: 7. Germline CDR1 and CDR2: SGHVS and FQNEAQ.

V is TRBV11-2 and J is TRBJ1-1, with unresolved D. Germline V gene data show CDR1 as SGHAT and CDR2 as FQNNGV. There are 15 residues in the CDR3. Trimming removed 2 bases at V and 7 bases at J, with 17 bases between. DNA for the CDR3: TGTGCCAGCAGCTTACAAAACGGCAGATTAGGTGAAGCTTTCTTT. The encoded protein is CASSLQNGRLGEAFF.

The chain employs TRBV6-5 and TRBJ2-5; D not certain. V was clipped by 6 bases and J by 0 bases, with 11 bases between them. The CDR3 is made up of 14 amino acids. In germline, CDR1 is MNHEY, CDR2 SVGAGI. The CDR3 here is CASSISAYQETQYF. In nucleotides, the CDR3 is TGTGCCAGCAGCATTTCAGCGTACCAAGAGACCCAGTACTTC.

This clonotype was counted between two and nine times. The genes are TRBV19 and TRBJ1-5; D not certain. Germline loops: CDR1 LNHDA, CDR2 SQIVND (reference sequence). The V end lost 3 bases, the J end lost 4 bases, and 16 bases lay between the germline ends. CDR3 length equals 16 residues. The CDR3 DNA is TGTGCCAGTAGTATGAAAAGAGGGATCGGAAATCAGCCCCAGCATTTT. Amino acids: CASSMKRGIGNQPQHF. Full variable domain (remainder filled in from reference TRBV19 and TRBJ1-5): DGGITQSPKYLFRKEGQNVTLSCEQNLNHDAMYWYRQDPGQGLRLIYYSQIVNDFQKGDIAEGYSVSREKKESFPLTVTSAQKNPTAFYLCASSMKRGIGNQPQHFGDGTRLSIL.

The table lists this clonotype with a few counts. This chain joins TRBV20-1 and TRBJ2-7; 11 nucleotides line up with TRBD1. With V trimmed by 3 bases and J by 5 bases, 3 bases remained unmatched. Germline V gene data show CDR1 as DFQATT and CDR2 as SNEGSKA (reference sequence). The CDR3 runs 13 residues. CDR3 nucleotide sequence: TGCAGTGCTAGGGACAGGGGGCCCCACGAGCAGTACTTC. Translated, it gives CSARDRGPHEQYF.

This clonotype was seen repeatedly, ten times or more. V is TRBV28 and J is TRBJ1-5; D unclear. The germline CDR1 and CDR2 sequences are MDHEN and SYDVKM. This CDR3 contains 12 residues. The V end was cut by 2 bases, the J end by 11 bases, with 10 bases between. CDR3 in DNA: TGTGCCAGCAGTTTACAGGCCCTAGCCCAGCATTTT. Amino acids: CASSLQALAQHF.

The gene calls are TRBV2 and TRBJ2-2, with D unresolved. The CDR3 length is 15 residues. Germline values: CDR1 SNHLY, CDR2 FYNNEI. V lost 6 bases, J lost 0 bases, and 11 bases lay in between. The CDR3 spells CASSGPESNTGELFF. The CDR3 DNA reads TGTGCCAGCAGCGGACCGGAATCGAACACCGGGGAGCTGTTTTTT.

The chain joins TRBV7-9 to TRBJ1-1, with 11 bases that match TRBD1. Trimming removed 8 bases from V and 5 bases from J; junction bases left unmatched: 10. Germline CDR1 and CDR2: SEHNR and FQNEAQ (reference sequence). The CDR3 runs 15 residues. The CDR3 DNA sequence: TGTGCCAGCCAGGGGACAGGGGGAAGTGGGACTGAAGCTTTCTTT. It yields the protein CASQGTGGSGTEAFF.

The chain combines TRBV14 with TRBJ2-7; 7 nucleotides line up with TRBD1. Looked up from germline, CDR1 is SGHDN and CDR2 is FVKESK. The length of the CDR3 is 14 residues. With V trimmed by 6 bases and J by 2 bases, 7 bases remained unmatched. The CDR3 is CASSRTGRPYEQYF. CDR3 bases: TGTGCCAGCAGTCGGACAGGCCGTCCCTACGAGCAGTACTTC.

The chain joins TRBV12-3 or TRBV12-4 to TRBJ1-4; TRBD1 might be the D (5 bases). Trimming removed 10 bases from V and 6 bases from J, with 24 bases in between. The CDR3 consists of 16 residues. The CDR3 nucleotides are TGTGCCACCTGTTGTAGAGGGGCAGGGCTGGATGAAAAACTGTTTTTT. It encodes CATCCRGAGLDEKLFF.

The rearrangement uses TRBV7-9 and TRBJ2-1, with TRBD2 as a possible D gene (5 bases). This CDR3 region has 13 residues. The V end was cut by 1 base, the J end by 9 bases, with 10 bases between. Per germline, CDR1 SEHNR and CDR2 FQNEAQ (reference sequence). The CDR3 loop reads CASSLGGSGEQFF. The CDR3 region has the DNA TGTGCCAGCAGCTTAGGAGGGAGCGGTGAGCAGTTCTTC.